The T cell receptor (beta chain) described here comes from a study of blood T cell repertoires in COVID-19. Study overall: There were acute and convalescent COVID-19 samples, and they came from the United States, Italy and Spain. The analysed material was cDNA or gDNA that came from T cells, B-cell-depleted T cells, or PBMCs.

The Seattle site enrolled patients during active infection and followed them longitudinally. Per the study methods: Using reference gene primer amplification, nucleated cell counts were estimated. Sequencing was performed with immunoSEQ multiplex PCR; in TCRdb, only in-frame clones are kept and a portion is missing. V, J and clone size are those of that table, while D and trimming were read from the DNA. The repertoire holds approximately 100,000 clones, with about 90% as singletons. CDR3 length: 17 amino acids. Germline V CDR1 and CDR2: SGHNT, YYREEE (reference sequence). The V gene end was trimmed by 4 bases and the J gene end by 0 bases; junction bases not matched to a gene: 10.

This clonotype was sampled from a human donor with COVID-19, enrolled during active disease. The donor label of this sample is uncertain. Specimen: peripheral blood. V and J are TRBV5-4 and TRBJ2-3; 8 bases are a match to TRBD2. The CDR3 loop is CASSPVIAGPSTDTQYF. The CDR3 DNA is TGTGCCAGCAGCCCGGTAATAGCGGGGCCCAGCACAGATACGCAGTATTTT.